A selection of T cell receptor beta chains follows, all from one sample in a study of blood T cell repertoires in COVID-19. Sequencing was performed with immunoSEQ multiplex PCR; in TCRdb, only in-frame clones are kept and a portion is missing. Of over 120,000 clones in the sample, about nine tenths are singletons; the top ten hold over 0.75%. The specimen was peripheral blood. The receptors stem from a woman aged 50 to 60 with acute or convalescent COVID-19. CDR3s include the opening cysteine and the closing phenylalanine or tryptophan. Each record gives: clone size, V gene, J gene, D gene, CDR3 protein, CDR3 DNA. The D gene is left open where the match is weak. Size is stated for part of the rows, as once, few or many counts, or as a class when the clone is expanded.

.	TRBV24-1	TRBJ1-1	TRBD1	CATSDSDRAEDTEAFF	TGTGCCACCAGTGATTCGGACAGGGCAGAGGACACTGAAGCTTTCTTT
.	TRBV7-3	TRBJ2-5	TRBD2	CASSSSGGASETQYF	TGTGCCAGCAGCTCGAGCGGGGGGGCCAGTGAGACCCAGTACTTC
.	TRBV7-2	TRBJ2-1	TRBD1	CASSLGQGSGNEQFF	TGTGCCAGCAGCTTGGGACAGGGATCGGGCAATGAGCAGTTCTTC
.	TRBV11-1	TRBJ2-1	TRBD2	CASSSRTSGANEQFF	TGTGCCAGCAGCTCCCGGACTAGCGGGGCCAATGAGCAGTTCTTC
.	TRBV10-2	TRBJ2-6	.	CASSEQRLQSGANVLTF	TGCGCCAGCAGTGAGCAGCGTCTCCAATCTGGGGCCAACGTCCTGACTTTC
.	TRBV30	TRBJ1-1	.	CAWSVQRDEAFF	TGTGCCTGGAGTGTACAGCGGGACGAAGCTTTCTTT
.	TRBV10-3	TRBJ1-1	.	CAISGQIVSDTEAFF	TGTGCCATCAGCGGACAGATCGTTAGTGACACTGAAGCTTTCTTT
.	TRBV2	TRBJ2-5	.	CASNIPSSRETQYF	TGTGCCAGTAATATTCCCTCTTCGCGGGAGACCCAGTACTTC
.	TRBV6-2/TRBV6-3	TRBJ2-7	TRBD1	CASSDGTGGSYEQYF	TGTGCCAGCAGTGACGGGACAGGGGGCTCTTACGAGCAGTACTTC
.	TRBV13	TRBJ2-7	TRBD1	CASSYTGTGGYEQYF	TGTGCCAGCAGCTATACCGGGACAGGGGGCTACGAGCAGTACTTC
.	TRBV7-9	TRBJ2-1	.	CASSPSVTSSYNEQFF	TGTGCCAGCAGCCCGAGCGTTACCAGCTCCTACAATGAGCAGTTCTTC
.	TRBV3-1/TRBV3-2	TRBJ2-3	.	CASSLLDTQYF	TGTGCCAGCAGCCTCCTCGATACGCAGTATTTT
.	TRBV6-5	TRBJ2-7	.	CASSFGETYEQYF	TGTGCCAGCAGTTTCGGGGAAACCTACGAGCAGTACTTC
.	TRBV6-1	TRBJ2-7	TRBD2	CASSEILSGRREQYF	TGTGCCAGCAGTGAAATCCTTAGCGGGAGGCGCGAGCAGTACTTC
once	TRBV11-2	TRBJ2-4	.	CASRVGTPIAKNIQYF	TGTGCCAGCAGGGTGGGGACTCCGATAGCCAAAAACATTCAGTACTTC
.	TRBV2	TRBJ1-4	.	CASSEAGHTRANEKLFF	TGTGCCAGCAGTGAAGCCGGCCACACGAGGGCTAATGAAAAACTGTTTTTT
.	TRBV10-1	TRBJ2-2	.	CASNPGERPGELFF	TGCGCCAGCAACCCAGGGGAACGTCCCGGGGAGCTGTTTTTT
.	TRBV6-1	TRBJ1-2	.	CASSENPGWGGYGYTF	TGTGCCAGCAGTGAAAACCCCGGCTGGGGGGGTTATGGCTACACCTTC
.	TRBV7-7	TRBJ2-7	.	CASSLGTATSYEQYF	TGTGCCAGCAGCTTAGGGACAGCAACCTCCTACGAGCAGTACTTC
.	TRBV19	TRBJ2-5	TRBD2	CASGTGGDAETGTQYF	TGTGCCAGTGGAACCGGGGGGGACGCCGAAACTGGGACCCAGTACTTC
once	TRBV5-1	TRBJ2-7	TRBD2	CASSREASGGAPYEQYF	TGCGCCAGCAGCCGGGAGGCTAGCGGGGGGGCGCCCTACGAGCAGTACTTC
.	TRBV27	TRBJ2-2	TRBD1	CASSSYLRDRANPGELFF	TGTGCCAGCAGTTCCTACTTGAGGGACAGGGCTAACCCCGGGGAGCTGTTTTTT
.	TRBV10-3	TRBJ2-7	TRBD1	CAISSGQGREQYF	TGTGCCATCAGCTCGGGACAGGGCCGCGAGCAGTACTTC
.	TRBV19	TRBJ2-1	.	CASSQRSSNEQFF	TGTGCCAGTAGCCAGCGATCCTCCAATGAGCAGTTCTTC
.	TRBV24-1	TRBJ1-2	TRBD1	CATRGQNNYGYTF	TGTGCCACCAGGGGACAGAATAACTATGGCTACACCTTC
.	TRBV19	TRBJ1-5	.	CASSMVPSGNQPQHF	TGTGCCAGTAGTATGGTTCCCAGTGGCAATCAGCCCCAGCATTTT
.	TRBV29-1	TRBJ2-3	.	CSAGSTGDTQYF	TGCAGCGCCGGGTCAACGGGGGATACGCAGTATTTT
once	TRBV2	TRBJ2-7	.	CASSAQQGVYEQYF	TGTGCCAGCAGTGCACAGCAGGGCGTCTACGAGCAGTACTTC
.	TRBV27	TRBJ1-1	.	CASSLVGANTEAFF	TGTGCCAGCAGTTTAGTCGGTGCGAACACTGAAGCTTTCTTT
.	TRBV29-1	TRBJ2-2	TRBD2	CSVAGVKNTGELFF	TGCAGCGTAGCGGGGGTCAAGAACACCGGGGAGCTGTTTTTT
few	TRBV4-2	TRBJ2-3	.	CASSQGLLNTDTQYF	TGTGCCAGCAGCCAAGGTCTACTAAACACAGATACGCAGTATTTT
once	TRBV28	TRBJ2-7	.	CASSLMRSISYEQYF	TGTGCCAGCAGTTTGATGAGATCTATATCCTACGAGCAGTACTTC
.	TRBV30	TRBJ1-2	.	CAWSSGRNYGYTF	TGTGCCTGGAGTAGTGGCAGGAACTATGGCTACACCTTC
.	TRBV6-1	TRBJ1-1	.	CASREGLNTEAFF	TGTGCCAGCCGTGAGGGGCTGAACACTGAAGCTTTCTTT
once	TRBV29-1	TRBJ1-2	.	CSVERRNYGYTF	TGCAGCGTTGAAAGGCGGAACTATGGCTACACCTTC
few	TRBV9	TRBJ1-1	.	CASSSTGFTEAFF	TGTGCCAGCAGCTCAACAGGTTTCACTGAAGCTTTCTTT
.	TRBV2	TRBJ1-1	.	CASSYRAGDTEAFF	TGTGCCAGCAGTTACAGGGCAGGAGACACTGAAGCTTTCTTT
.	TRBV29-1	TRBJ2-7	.	CSVVDRISSYEQYF	TGCAGCGTTGTTGACAGAATAAGCTCCTACGAGCAGTACTTC
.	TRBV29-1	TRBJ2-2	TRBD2	CSVKRGSGSDNTGELFF	TGCAGCGTTAAGAGGGGTAGCGGGAGTGATAACACCGGGGAGCTGTTTTTT
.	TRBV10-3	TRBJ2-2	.	CAISGRRGATGELFF	TGTGCCATCAGTGGGCGTCGTGGAGCCACCGGGGAGCTGTTTTTT
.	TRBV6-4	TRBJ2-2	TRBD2	CASSELAAPGELFF	TGTGCCAGCAGTGAACTAGCGGCTCCCGGGGAGCTGTTTTTT
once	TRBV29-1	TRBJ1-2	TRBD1	CSVALTGGGRYGYTF	TGCAGCGTGGCCCTTACAGGGGGCGGGCGCTATGGCTACACCTTC
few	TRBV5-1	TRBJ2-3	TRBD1	CASRETGTDTDTQYF	TGCGCCAGCAGGGAGACCGGGACAGACACAGATACGCAGTATTTT
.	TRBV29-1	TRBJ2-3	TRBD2	CSVAGGRGADTQYF	TGCAGCGTTGCGGGCGGGAGAGGCGCAGATACGCAGTATTTT
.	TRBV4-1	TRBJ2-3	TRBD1	CASSYGQGTDTQYF	TGCGCCAGCAGCTACGGACAGGGCACAGATACGCAGTATTTT
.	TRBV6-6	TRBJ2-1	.	CASSYSSASYNEQFF	TGTGCCAGCAGTTACTCGAGCGCGTCCTACAATGAGCAGTTCTTC
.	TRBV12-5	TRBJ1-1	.	CASALGLTGGEAFF	TGTGCTAGTGCCTTGGGTTTAACGGGGGGTGAAGCTTTCTTT
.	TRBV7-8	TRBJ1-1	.	CASLQGDSNTEAFF	TGTGCCAGCCTACAGGGCGATTCGAACACTGAAGCTTTCTTT
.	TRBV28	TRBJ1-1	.	CASSFNRVEGEAFF	TGTGCCAGCAGTTTTAACAGGGTAGAAGGTGAAGCTTTCTTT
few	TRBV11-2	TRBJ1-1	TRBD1	CASSLITGARTKRPEAFF	TGTGCCAGCAGCCTAATTACAGGGGCCAGGACCAAAAGGCCTGAAGCTTTCTTT
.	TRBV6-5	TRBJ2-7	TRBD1	CASIDRVLEEQYF	TGTGCCAGCATCGACAGGGTTCTGGAGGAGCAGTACTTC
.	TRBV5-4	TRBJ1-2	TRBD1	CASSTTGNYGYTF	TGTGCCAGCAGCACGACAGGGAACTATGGCTACACCTTC